This T cell receptor beta chain derives from a study of control samples from healthy donors and cancer patients. This clone was detected only a few times. Clones were read by immunoSEQ multiplex PCR, and TCRdb kept only the in-frame ones, dropping some. This table holds 120,000 or so clones, 80% to 90% found once. The CDR3 extends over 13 amino acids. V gave up 4 bases and J gave up 1 base, with 7 bases separating them. This chain uses TRBV12-3 or TRBV12-4 with TRBJ1-1; no firm D call. The clonotype originates from a man between 60 and 75 years old in good health. Sequences were obtained from blood. DNA for the CDR3: TGTGCCAGCAGTTATTCCAGGAACACTGAAGCTTTCTTT. Residues: CASSYSRNTEAFF.